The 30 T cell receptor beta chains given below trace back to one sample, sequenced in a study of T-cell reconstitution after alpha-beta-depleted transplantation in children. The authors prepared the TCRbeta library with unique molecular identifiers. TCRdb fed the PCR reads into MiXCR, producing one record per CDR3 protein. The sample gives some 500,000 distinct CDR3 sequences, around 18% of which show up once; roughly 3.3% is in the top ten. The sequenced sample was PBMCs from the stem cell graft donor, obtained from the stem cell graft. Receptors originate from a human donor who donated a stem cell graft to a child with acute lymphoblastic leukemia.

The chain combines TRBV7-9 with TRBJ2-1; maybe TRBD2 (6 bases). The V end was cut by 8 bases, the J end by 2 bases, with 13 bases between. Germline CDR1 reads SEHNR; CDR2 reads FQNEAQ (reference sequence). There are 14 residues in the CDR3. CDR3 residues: CASGRGLPYNEQFF. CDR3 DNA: TGTGCCAGCGGCCGGGGACTCCCCTACAATGAGCAGTTCTTC. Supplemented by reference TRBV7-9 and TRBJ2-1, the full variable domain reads DTGVSQNPRHKITKRGQNVTFRCDPISEHNRLYWYRQTLGQGPEFLTYFQNEAQLEKSRLLSDRFSAERPKGSFSTLEIQRTEQGDSAMYLCASGRGLPYNEQFFGPGTRLTVL.

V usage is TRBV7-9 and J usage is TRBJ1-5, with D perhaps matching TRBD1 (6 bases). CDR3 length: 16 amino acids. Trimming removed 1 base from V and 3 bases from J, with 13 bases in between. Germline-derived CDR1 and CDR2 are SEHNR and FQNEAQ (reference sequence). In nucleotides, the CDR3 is TGTGCCAGCAGCTTAGGCGGTCAGGGGATCAATCAGCCCCAGCATTTT. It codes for CASSLGGQGINQPQHF.

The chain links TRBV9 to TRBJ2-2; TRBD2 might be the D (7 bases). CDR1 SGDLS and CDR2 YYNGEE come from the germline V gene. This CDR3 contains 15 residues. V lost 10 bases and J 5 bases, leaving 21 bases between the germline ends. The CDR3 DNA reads TGTGCCTCGGATCGGGGGGCCGTGGGTACCGGGGAGCTGTTTTTT. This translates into CASDRGAVGTGELFF.

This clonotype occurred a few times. CDR3: CASSPSNSPLHF. The CDR3 DNA is TGTGCCAGCAGTCCAAGCAATTCACCCCTCCACTTT. The rearrangement uses TRBV12-3 or TRBV12-4 and TRBJ1-6; D not resolved. V lost 5 bases and J lost 7, with 6 bases in between. The CDR3 extends over 12 amino acids.

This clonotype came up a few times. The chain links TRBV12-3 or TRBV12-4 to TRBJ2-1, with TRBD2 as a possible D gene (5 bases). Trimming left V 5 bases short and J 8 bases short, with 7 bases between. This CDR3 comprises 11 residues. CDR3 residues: CASSERDEQFF. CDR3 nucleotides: TGTGCCAGCAGTGAGAGGGATGAGCAGTTCTTC.

The CDR3 bases are TGTGCCACCAGCAGGGGGACTAGCGGGAGAGAGGGTCATGAGCAGTTCTTC. This gives the protein CATSRGTSGREGHEQFF. The V and J genes are TRBV15 and TRBJ2-1; 14 nucleotides align to TRBD2. CDR3 length equals 17 residues. V lost 3 bases, J lost 8 bases, and 9 bases stayed unmatched. Germline V gene data show CDR1 as LNHNV and CDR2 as YYDKDF (reference sequence).

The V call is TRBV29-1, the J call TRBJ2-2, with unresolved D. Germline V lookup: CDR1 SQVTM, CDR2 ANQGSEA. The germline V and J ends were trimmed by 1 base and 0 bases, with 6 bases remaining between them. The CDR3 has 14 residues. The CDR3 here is CSVEGHTNTGELFF. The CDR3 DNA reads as TGCAGCGTTGAAGGACATACGAACACCGGGGAGCTGTTTTTT.

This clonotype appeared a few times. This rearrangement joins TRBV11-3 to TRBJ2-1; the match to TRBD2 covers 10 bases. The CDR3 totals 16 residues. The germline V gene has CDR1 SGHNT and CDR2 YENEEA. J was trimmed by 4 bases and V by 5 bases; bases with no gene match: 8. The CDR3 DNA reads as TGTGCCAGCAGCGTCTCCCCAGCGGGAGGGTACAATGAGCAGTTCTTC. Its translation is CASSVSPAGGYNEQFF.

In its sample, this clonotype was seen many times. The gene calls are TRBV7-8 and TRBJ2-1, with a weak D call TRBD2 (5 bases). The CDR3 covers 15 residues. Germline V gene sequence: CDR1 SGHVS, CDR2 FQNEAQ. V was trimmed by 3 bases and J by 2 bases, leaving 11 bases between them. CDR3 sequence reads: CASSLEVGPYNEQFF. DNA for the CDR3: TGTGCCAGCAGCTTGGAGGTTGGTCCCTACAATGAGCAGTTCTTC.

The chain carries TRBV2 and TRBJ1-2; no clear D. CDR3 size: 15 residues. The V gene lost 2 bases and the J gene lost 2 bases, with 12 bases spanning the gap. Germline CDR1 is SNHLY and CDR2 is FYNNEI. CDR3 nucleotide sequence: TGTGCCAGCAGTGAATCATATCGGGCAAACTATGGCTACACCTTC. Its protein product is CASSESYRANYGYTF.

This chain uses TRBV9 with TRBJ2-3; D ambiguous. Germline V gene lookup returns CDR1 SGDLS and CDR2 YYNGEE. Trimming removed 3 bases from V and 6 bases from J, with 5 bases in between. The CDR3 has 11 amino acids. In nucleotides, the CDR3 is TGTGCCAGCAGCGCTGTGGATACGCAGTATTTT. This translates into CASSAVDTQYF. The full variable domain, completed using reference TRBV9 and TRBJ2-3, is DSGVTQTPKHLITATGQRVTLRCSPRSGDLSVYWYQQSLDQGLQFLIQYYNGEERAKGNILERFSAQQFPDLHSELNLSSLELGDSALYFCASSAVDTQYFGPGTRLTVL.

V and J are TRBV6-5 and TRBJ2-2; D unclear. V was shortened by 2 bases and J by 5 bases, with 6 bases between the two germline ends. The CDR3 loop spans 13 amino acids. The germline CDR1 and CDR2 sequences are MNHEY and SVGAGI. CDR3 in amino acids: CASSYLRTGELFF. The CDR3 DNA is TGTGCCAGCAGTTACCTGCGGACCGGGGAGCTGTTTTTT.

The CDR3 here is CASSSGLAGDQYF. The CDR3 coding sequence is TGCGCCAGCAGCTCTGGACTAGCGGGAGACCAGTACTTC. The rearrangement joins TRBV5-1 to TRBJ2-7, with 13 bases that match TRBD2. Per germline, CDR1 SGHRS and CDR2 YFSETQ. CDR3 length: 13 amino acids. V was pared by 3 bases and J by 10 bases, with 4 bases of the junction left unmatched.

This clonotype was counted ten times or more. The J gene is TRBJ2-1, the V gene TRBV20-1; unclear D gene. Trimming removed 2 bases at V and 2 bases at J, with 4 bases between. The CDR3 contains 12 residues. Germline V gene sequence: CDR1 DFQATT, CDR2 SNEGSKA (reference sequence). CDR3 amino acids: CSARLAYNEQFF. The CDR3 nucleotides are TGCAGTGCTAGACTAGCCTACAATGAGCAGTTCTTC.

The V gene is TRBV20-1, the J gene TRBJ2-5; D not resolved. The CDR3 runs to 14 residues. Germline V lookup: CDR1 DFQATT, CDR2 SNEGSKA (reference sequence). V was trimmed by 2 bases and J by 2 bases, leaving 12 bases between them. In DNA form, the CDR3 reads TGCAGTGCTAGACGAGGACCTAGGCAAGAGACCCAGTACTTC. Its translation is CSARRGPRQETQYF.

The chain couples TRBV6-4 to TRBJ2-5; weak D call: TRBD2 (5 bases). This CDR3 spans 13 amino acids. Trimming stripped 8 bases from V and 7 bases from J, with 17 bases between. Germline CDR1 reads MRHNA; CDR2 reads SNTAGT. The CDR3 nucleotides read TGTGCCAGCGGAGAGGGTCCAAGGTGGACCCAGTACTTC. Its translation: CASGEGPRWTQYF.

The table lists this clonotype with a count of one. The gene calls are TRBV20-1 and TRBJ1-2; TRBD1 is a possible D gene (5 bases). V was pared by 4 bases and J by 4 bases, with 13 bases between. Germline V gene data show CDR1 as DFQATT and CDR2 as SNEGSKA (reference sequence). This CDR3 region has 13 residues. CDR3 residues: CSATQTAGYGYTF. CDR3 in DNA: TGCAGTGCTACGCAGACAGCAGGCTATGGCTACACCTTC.

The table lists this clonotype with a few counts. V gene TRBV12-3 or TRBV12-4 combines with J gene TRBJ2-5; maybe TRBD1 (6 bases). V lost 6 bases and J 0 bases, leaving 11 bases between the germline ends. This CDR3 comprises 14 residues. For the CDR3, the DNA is TGTGCCAGCAGCTACAGGGTTAACCAAGAGACCCAGTACTTC. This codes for CASSYRVNQETQYF.

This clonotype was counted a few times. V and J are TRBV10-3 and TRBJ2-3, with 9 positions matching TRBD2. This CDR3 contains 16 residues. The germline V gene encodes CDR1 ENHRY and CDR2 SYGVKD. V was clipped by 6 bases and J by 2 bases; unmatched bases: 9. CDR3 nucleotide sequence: TGTGCCATCAGCAAAGGGACTAGCTCTCCCACAGATACGCAGTATTTT. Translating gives CAISKGTSSPTDTQYF.

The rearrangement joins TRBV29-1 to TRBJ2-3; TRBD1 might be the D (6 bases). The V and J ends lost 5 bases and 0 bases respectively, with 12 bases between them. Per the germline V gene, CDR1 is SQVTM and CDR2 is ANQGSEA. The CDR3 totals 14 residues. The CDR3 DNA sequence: TGCAGCGTTTCAAACGACAGGAGCACAGATACGCAGTATTTT. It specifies CSVSNDRSTDTQYF.

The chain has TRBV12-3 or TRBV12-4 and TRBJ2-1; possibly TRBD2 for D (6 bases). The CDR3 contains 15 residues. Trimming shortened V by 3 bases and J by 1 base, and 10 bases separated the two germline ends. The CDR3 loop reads CASSFQAGSYNEQFF. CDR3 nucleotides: TGTGCCAGCAGTTTTCAAGCGGGTTCCTACAATGAGCAGTTCTTC.

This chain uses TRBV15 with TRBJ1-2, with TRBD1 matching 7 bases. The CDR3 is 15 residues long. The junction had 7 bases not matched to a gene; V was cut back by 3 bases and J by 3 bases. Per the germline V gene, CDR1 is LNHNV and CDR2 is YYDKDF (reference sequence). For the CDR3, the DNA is TGTGCCACCAGCAGTGCCCCGACAGGGTACTATGGCTACACCTTC. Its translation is CATSSAPTGYYGYTF.

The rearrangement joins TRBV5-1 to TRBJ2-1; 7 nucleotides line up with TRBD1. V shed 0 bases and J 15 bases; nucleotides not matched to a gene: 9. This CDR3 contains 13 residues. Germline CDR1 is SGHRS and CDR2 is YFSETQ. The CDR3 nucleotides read TGCGCCAGCAGCTTGGCGACGGACAGGACTTCGTTCTTC. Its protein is CASSLATDRTSFF.

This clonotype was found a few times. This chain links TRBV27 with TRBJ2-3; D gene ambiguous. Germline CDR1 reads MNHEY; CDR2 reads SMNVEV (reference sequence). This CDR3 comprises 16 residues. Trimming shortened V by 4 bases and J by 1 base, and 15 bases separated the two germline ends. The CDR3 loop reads CASSSLLALGTDTQYF. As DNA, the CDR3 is TGTGCCAGCAGTTCTTTGTTAGCCTTGGGCACAGATACGCAGTATTTT.

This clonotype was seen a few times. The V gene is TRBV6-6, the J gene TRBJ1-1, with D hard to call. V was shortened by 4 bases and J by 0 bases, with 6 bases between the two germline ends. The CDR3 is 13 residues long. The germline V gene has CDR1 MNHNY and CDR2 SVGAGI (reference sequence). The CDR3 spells CASSWNMNTEAFF. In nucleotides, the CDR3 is TGTGCCAGCAGTTGGAACATGAACACTGAAGCTTTCTTT.

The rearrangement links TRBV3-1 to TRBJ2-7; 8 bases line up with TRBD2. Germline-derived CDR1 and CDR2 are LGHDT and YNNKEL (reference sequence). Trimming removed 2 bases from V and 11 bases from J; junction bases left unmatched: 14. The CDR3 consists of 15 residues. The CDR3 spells CASSQRGAGVFLEYF. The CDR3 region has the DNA TGTGCCAGCAGCCAAAGGGGAGCGGGAGTCTTCCTCGAGTACTTC.

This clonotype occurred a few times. The CDR3 loop is CASSWGTSGSYEQYF. DNA of the CDR3: TGCGCCAGCAGCTGGGGGACTAGTGGCTCCTACGAGCAGTACTTC. The gene calls are TRBV5-1 and TRBJ2-7; 8 bases match TRBD2. After removal of 3 bases from V and 0 bases from J, the junction contained 5 bases not matched to a gene. Germline assignment: CDR1 SGHRS and CDR2 YFSETQ. The CDR3 has 15 amino acids. Looking up the rest from reference TRBV5-1 and TRBJ2-7 gives the full variable domain: KAGVTQTPRYLIKTRGQQVTLSCSPISGHRSVSWYQQTPGQGLQFLFEYFSETQRNKGNFPGRFSGRQFSNSRSEMNVSTLELGDSALYLCASSWGTSGSYEQYFGPGTRLTVT.

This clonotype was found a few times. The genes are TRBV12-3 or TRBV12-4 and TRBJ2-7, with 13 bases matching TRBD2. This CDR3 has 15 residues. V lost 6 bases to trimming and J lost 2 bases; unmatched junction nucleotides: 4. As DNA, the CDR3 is TGTGCCAGCAGCATCGGACTAGCGGGGGCCTACGAGCAGTACTTC. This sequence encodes CASSIGLAGAYEQYF.

The CDR3 protein is CASSPLGGGFYEQYF. For the CDR3, the DNA is TGTGCCAGCAGCCCGCTTGGGGGCGGGTTCTACGAGCAGTACTTC. V gene TRBV7-8 combines with J gene TRBJ2-7; TRBD1 might be the D (6 bases). The CDR3 consists of 15 residues. Deletions cut 5 bases from V and 3 bases from J, with 17 bases between. In germline, CDR1 is SGHVS, CDR2 FQNEAQ.

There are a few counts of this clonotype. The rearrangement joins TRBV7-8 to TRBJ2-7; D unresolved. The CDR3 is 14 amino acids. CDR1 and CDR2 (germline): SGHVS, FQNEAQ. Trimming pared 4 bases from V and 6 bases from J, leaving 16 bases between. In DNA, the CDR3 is TGTGCCAGCAGCTCTAACTGGATCTGGGGCGAGCAGTACTTC. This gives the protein CASSSNWIWGEQYF.